This T cell receptor beta chain comes out of a study of cytomegalovirus exposure and HLA in healthy donors. General study points: An observed cluster of highly shared sequence variants was recorded as a likely sequencing artifact.

This clone was observed a handful of times. The antigen remains unidentified. Germline CDR1 is MNHEY and CDR2 is SVGAGI. The germline V and J ends were trimmed by 8 bases and 4 bases, with 8 bases remaining between them. This CDR3 has 11 residues. The PCR contained 60 Vbeta and 13 Jbeta primers. The assay was immunoSEQ multiplex PCR, and TCRdb's table has in-frame clones only and misses some. Of under 200,000 clones listed, around 80% are singletons. The gene calls are TRBV6-5 and TRBJ1-1; tentatively, D is TRBD1 (5 bases). The receptor was isolated from a woman in her 40s in good health and CMV-seronegative. Sequencing was done on a sample of PBMCs. The CDR3, as DNA: TGTGCCAGCCAGGGTTTCACTGAAGCTTTCTTT. Protein sequence: CASQGFTEAFF.